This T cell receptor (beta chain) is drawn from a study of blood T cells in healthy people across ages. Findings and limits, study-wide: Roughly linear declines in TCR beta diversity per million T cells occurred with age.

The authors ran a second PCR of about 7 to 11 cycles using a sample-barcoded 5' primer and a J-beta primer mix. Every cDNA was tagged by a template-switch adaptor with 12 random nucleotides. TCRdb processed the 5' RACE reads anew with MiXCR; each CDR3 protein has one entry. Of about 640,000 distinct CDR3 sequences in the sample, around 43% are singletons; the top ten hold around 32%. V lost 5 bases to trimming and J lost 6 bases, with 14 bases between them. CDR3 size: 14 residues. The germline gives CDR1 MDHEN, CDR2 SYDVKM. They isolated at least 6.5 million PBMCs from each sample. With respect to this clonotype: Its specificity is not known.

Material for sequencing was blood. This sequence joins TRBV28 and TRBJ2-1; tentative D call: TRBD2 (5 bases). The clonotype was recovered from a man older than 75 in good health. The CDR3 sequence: CASSQPRTRNEQFF. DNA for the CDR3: TGTGCCAGCAGTCAACCCCGGACTCGCAATGAGCAGTTCTTC. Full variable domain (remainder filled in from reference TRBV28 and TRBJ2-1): DVKVTQSSRYLVKRTGEKVFLECVQDMDHENMFWYRQDPGLGLRLIYFSYDVKMKEKGDIPEGYSVSREKKERFSLILESASTNQTSMYLCASSQPRTRNEQFFGPGTRLTVL.